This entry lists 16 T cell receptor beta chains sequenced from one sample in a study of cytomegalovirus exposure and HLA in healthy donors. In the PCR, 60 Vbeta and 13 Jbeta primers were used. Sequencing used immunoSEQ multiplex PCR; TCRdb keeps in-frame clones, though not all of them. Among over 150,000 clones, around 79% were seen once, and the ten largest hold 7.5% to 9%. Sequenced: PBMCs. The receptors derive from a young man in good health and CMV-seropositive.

This chain's CDR3 is CASSLSREQFF. CDR3 DNA: TGTGCCAGCAGCTTATCCAGGGAGCAGTTCTTC. The J gene is TRBJ2-1, the V gene TRBV7-9; D gene uncertain. CDR1 is SEHNR and CDR2 is FQNEAQ in the germline V gene (reference sequence). Trimming removed 2 bases at V and 10 bases at J, with 6 bases between. The CDR3 length is 11 residues.

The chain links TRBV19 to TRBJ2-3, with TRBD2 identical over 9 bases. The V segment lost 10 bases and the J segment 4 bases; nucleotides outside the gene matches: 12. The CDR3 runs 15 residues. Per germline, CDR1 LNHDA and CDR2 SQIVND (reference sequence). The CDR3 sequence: CATCPRRGGADTQYF. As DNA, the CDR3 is TGTGCCACCTGCCCAAGGCGGGGGGGCGCAGATACGCAGTATTTT.

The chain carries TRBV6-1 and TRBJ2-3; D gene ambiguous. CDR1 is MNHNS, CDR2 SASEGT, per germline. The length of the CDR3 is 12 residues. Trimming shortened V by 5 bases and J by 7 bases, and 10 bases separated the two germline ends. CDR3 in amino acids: CASSPEPYTQYF. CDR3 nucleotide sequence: TGTGCCAGCAGTCCCGAGCCGTATACGCAGTATTTT.

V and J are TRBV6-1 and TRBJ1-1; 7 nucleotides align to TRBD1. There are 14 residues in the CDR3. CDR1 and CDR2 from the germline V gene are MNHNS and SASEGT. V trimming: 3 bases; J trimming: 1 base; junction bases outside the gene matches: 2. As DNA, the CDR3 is TGTGCCAGCAGTGAGAGGGACAGGAACACTGAAGCTTTCTTT. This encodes CASSERDRNTEAFF.

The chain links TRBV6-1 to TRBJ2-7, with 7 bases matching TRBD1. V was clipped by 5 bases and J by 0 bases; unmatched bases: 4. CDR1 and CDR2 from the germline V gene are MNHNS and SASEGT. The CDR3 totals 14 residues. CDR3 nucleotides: TGTGCCAGCAGTCGGGACAGCTTCTCCTACGAGCAGTACTTC. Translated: CASSRDSFSYEQYF.

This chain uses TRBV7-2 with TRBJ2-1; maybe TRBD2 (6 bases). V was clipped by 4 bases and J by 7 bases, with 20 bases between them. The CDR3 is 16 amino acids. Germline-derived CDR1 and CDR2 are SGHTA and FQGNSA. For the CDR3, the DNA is TGTGCCAGCAGCTCCCAGGCCCTGGTGGCGGGGAATGAGCAGTTCTTC. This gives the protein CASSSQALVAGNEQFF.

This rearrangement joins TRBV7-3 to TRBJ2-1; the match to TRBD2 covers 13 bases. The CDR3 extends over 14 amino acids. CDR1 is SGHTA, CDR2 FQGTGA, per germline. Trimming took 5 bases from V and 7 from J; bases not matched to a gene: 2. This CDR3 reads CASSQGLAGNEQFF. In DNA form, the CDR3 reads TGTGCCAGCAGCCAGGGACTAGCGGGGAATGAGCAGTTCTTC. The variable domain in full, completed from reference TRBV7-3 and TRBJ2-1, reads GAGVSQTPSNKVTEKGKYVELRCDPISGHTALYWYRQSLGQGPEFLIYFQGTGAADDSGLPNDRFFAVRPEGSVSTLKIQRTERGDSAVYLCASSQGLAGNEQFFGPGTRLTVL.

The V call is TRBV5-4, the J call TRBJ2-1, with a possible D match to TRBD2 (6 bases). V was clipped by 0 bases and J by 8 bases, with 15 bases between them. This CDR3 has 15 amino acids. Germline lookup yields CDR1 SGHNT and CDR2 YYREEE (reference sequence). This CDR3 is CASSLGREFGHEQFF. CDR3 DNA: TGTGCCAGCAGCTTGGGACGGGAGTTCGGTCATGAGCAGTTCTTC.

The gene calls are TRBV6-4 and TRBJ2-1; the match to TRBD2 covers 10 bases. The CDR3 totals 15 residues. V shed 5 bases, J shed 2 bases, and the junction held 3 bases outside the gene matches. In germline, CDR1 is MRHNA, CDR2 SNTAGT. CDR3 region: CASSSSGSPYNEQFF. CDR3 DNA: TGTGCCAGCAGTTCTAGCGGGAGTCCCTACAATGAGCAGTTCTTC.

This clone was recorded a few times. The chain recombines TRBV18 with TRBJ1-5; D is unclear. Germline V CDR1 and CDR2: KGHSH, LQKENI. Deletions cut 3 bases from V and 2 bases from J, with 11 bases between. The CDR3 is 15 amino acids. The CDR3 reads CASSPGRKGNQPQHF. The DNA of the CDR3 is TGTGCCAGCTCACCCGGGAGGAAGGGCAATCAGCCCCAGCATTTT.

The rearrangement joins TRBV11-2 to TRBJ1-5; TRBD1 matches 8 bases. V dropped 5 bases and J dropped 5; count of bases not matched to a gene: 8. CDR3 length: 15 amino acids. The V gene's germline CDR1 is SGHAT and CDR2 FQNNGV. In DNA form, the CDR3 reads TGTGCCAGCAGCACAGGACAGGGTGAGGATCAGCCCCAGCATTTT. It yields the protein CASSTGQGEDQPQHF.

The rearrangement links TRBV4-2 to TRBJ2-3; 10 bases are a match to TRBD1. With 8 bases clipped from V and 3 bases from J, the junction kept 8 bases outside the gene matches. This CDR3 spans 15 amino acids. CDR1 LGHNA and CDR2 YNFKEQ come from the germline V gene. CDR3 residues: CASGPRQGATDTQYF. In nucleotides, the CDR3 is TGTGCCAGCGGCCCCCGACAGGGGGCAACAGATACGCAGTATTTT.

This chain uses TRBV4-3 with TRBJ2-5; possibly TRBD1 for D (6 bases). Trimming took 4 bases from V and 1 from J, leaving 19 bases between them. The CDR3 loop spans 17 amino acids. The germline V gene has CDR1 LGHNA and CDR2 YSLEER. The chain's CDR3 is CASSLPTRGDRQETQYF. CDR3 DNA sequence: TGCGCCAGCAGCCTACCAACCAGGGGCGACCGCCAAGAGACCCAGTACTTC.

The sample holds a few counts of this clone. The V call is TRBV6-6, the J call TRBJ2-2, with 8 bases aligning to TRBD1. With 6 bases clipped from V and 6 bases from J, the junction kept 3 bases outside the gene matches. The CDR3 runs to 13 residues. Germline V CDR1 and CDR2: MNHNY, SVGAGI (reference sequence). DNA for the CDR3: TGTGCCAGCAGGGTACAGGGGGCCGGGGAGCTGTTTTTT. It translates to CASRVQGAGELFF.

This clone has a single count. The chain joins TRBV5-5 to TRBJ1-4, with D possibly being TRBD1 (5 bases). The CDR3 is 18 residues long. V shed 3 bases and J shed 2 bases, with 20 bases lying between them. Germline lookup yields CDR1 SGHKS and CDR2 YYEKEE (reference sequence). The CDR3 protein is CASSSPGLTPGTNEKLFF. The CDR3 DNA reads TGTGCCAGCAGCTCCCCGGGACTCACCCCAGGGACTAATGAAAAACTGTTTTTT.

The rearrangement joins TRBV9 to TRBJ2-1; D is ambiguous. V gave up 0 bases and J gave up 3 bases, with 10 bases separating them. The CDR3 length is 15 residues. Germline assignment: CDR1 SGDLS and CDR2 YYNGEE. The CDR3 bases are TGTGCCAGCAGCGTAGAATCTATCATCTACAATGAGCAGTTCTTC. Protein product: CASSVESIIYNEQFF.